The 12 T cell receptor beta chains listed next were all sequenced from one sample in a study of T-cell reconstitution after alpha-beta-depleted transplantation in children. Unique molecular identifiers were incorporated when the TCRbeta library was constructed. TCRdb passed the PCR reads through MiXCR, listing each CDR3 protein once. The sample has roughly 670,000 distinct CDR3 sequences, under 15% seen once. Sequences were derived from PBMCs, sampled before TCRalphabeta/CD19-depleted stem cell transplant. The source is a girl aged 2 to 10 with congenital amegakaryocytic thrombocytopenia, due to receive a stem cell transplant.

This clonotype was counted once. V and J are TRBV7-9 and TRBJ2-7; TRBD1 matches at 8 bases. Germline V gives CDR1 SEHNR, CDR2 FQNEAQ (reference sequence). The CDR3 is 15 residues long. Trimming removed 5 bases from V and 1 base from J; junction bases left unmatched: 7. CDR3 residues: CASSLFQGASYEQYF. The CDR3 DNA follows: TGTGCCAGCAGCCTTTTCCAGGGGGCTTCCTACGAGCAGTACTTC.

The V gene is TRBV4-2, the J gene TRBJ2-1; 16 bases fit TRBD2. Trimming cost V 2 bases and J 0 bases; bases outside gene matches: 4. The CDR3 has 19 residues. CDR1 and CDR2 (germline): LGHNA, YNFKEQ. CDR3 in amino acids: CASSQMGLAGGRSYNEQFF. For the CDR3, the DNA is TGTGCCAGCAGCCAAATGGGACTAGCGGGAGGGCGCTCCTACAATGAGCAGTTCTTC.

At least ten counts were recorded for this clonotype. The J gene is TRBJ2-5, the V gene TRBV27; 9 positions match TRBD2. V lost 3 bases and J lost 4; bases outside the gene matches: 6. The germline V gene encodes CDR1 MNHEY and CDR2 SMNVEV (reference sequence). This CDR3 region has 15 residues. The CDR3 protein is CASSLQLAGVETQYF. CDR3 nucleotides: TGTGCCAGCAGTTTGCAATTAGCGGGGGTAGAGACCCAGTACTTC.

Turning to this clonotype: Possible read error: a much larger clone is one base away. V gene TRBV7-9 combines with J gene TRBJ1-2; tentatively, D is TRBD1 (5 bases). Germline V gives CDR1 SEHNR, CDR2 FQNEAQ (reference sequence). This CDR3 spans 13 amino acids. CDR3 in amino acids: CASSWDGNYGDTF. The CDR3 nucleotides read TGTGCCAGCAGCTGGGACGGCAACTATGGCGACACCTTC. Full variable domain (missing parts from reference TRBV7-9 and TRBJ1-2): DTGVSQNPRHKITKRGQNVTFRCDPISEHNRLYWYRQTLGQGPEFLTYFQNEAQLEKSRLLSDRFSAERPKGSFSTLEIQRTEQGDSAMYLCASSWDGNYGDTFGSGTRLTVV.

A remark on this clonotype: This may be a read error, as it is one base from a much larger clone. The J gene is TRBJ1-2, the V gene TRBV20-1; no reliable D call. Trimming took 4 bases from V and 8 from J, leaving 17 bases between them. This CDR3 comprises 13 residues. CDR1 is DFQATT and CDR2 is SNEGSKA in the germline V gene (reference sequence). The CDR3 sequence: CSAILKSEGGYTF. The CDR3, as DNA: TGCAGTGCTATACTAAAATCTGAAGGGGGCTACACCTTC.

This clonotype was counted a few times. The chain links TRBV5-1 to TRBJ2-1; the match to TRBD2 covers 8 bases. The CDR3 spans 15 residues. The junction had 7 bases not matched to a gene; V was cut back by 6 bases and J by 2 bases. Germline V gene lookup returns CDR1 SGHRS and CDR2 YFSETQ. In DNA, the CDR3 is TGCGCCAGCACCAGAGCGGGAGATCCCTACAATGAGCAGTTCTTC. This translates into CASTRAGDPYNEQFF.

The chain couples TRBV3-1 to TRBJ2-2, with D hard to call. The CDR3 contains 16 residues. V was cut by 11 bases and J by 0 bases, with 19 bases left in between. The germline CDR1 and CDR2 sequences are LGHDT and YNNKEL (reference sequence). The CDR3, as DNA: TGTGCCTCAACTTACCACGGCAGAGCGAACACCGGGGAGCTGTTTTTT. This encodes CASTYHGRANTGELFF.

This clonotype is a singleton in its sample. This chain uses TRBV27 with TRBJ2-7, with a possible D match to TRBD1 (5 bases). V lost 4 bases and J 2 bases, leaving 15 bases between the germline ends. The CDR3 covers 15 residues. CDR1 MNHEY and CDR2 SMNVEV come from the germline V gene (reference sequence). As DNA, the CDR3 is TGTGCCAGCAGTTCCTCAACCAACAGGCCCTACGAGCAGTACTTC. This gives the protein CASSSSTNRPYEQYF.

This clonotype was counted between two and nine times. The rearrangement uses TRBV5-1 and TRBJ2-1, with D perhaps TRBD2 (6 bases). The V gene's germline CDR1 is SGHRS and CDR2 YFSETQ. Trimming left V 0 bases short and J 1 base short, with 11 bases between. CDR3 length: 16 amino acids. The CDR3: CASSLARLGSYNEQFF. The CDR3 DNA is TGCGCCAGCAGCTTGGCGCGACTAGGATCCTACAATGAGCAGTTCTTC.

The chain combines TRBV12-3 or TRBV12-4 with TRBJ2-3; 7 nucleotides agree with TRBD2. The junction had 7 bases not matched to a gene; V was cut back by 5 bases and J by 2 bases. CDR3 length: 15 residues. CDR3 sequence (DNA): TGTGCCAGCAGTAACCGGGACTACCCCACAGATACGCAGTATTTT. It yields the protein CASSNRDYPTDTQYF.

The chain joins TRBV30 to TRBJ1-2; TRBD1 might be the D (5 bases). V was pared by 1 base and J by 7 bases, with 10 bases between. The CDR3 sequence is 12 residues long. Germline V lookup: CDR1 GTSNPN, CDR2 SVGIG (reference sequence). The CDR3 bases are TGTGCCTGGAGTGCAGGGCTGCTTGGCTACACCTTC. It is translated as CAWSAGLLGYTF.

The chain joins TRBV5-1 to TRBJ1-2; TRBD1 is a possible D gene (6 bases). The germline CDR1 and CDR2 sequences are SGHRS and YFSETQ. Trimming removed 0 bases from V and 3 bases from J, with 18 bases in between. This CDR3 comprises 17 residues. The CDR3 reads CASSLALTGTNDYGYTF. The CDR3 coding sequence is TGCGCCAGCAGCTTGGCCCTTACCGGGACAAATGACTATGGCTACACCTTC.